This T cell receptor beta chain emerged from a study of cytomegalovirus exposure and HLA in healthy donors (dated by TCRdb to 2016 to 2017). For the study in its entirety: According to an earlier analysis of several hundred of the donors, some 180 million T cells yielded 117 million unique TCR beta sequences and approximately 300 Gb of sequence data. An earlier analysis of 587 of the donors used high-throughput TCR beta sequencing to judge whether each TCR beta V gene segment behaved as functional or pseudogenic. Of the 350 to 450 genotyped donors, about 80% fell in the genetic ancestry cluster associated with self-reported Caucasian donors. Donor age, sex, ethnicity and CMV serostatus were compiled alongside the repertoire data. The study combined high-throughput TCR immunosequencing, statistical association of individual TCRs with disease status, and machine learning to predict cytomegalovirus infection status. In a later analysis, previously published TCR beta repertoires from hundreds of donors were re-analyzed and high-resolution HLA genotyping was added so that TCR occurrence patterns could be studied. Typing coverage varied by locus: about 629-630 donors for A, B, C, DRB1 and DQB1; 522 for DQA1; approximately 570 for DPA1; 400 to 480 for DPB1. Among around 400 genotyped donors of the cohort, an average of about 220,000 unique TCR beta nucleotide sequences was sequenced per donor, of which about 19% were non-productive. Both class I and class II loci were covered by HLA typing, at four-digit resolution. In a later genetic analysis, genome-wide SNP genotypes for about three fifths of the 666 donors were used, and that subset was treated as a discovery cohort. Several DR-DQ haplotypes were handled as single units for association and clustering, since linkage in the cohort was strong. The aim of the study was to test whether cataloging public T cell receptors could identify signatures of past pathogen exposure. An early release that covered fewer than 800 HLA-typed donors contained approximately 300 gigabases of sequencing data and tens of millions of unique TCR sequences. The T cell repertoires of under 750 subjects were profiled by immunosequencing and related to cytomegalovirus serostatus. Along with the roughly 670-subject first cohort, a separate validation cohort of more than 90 different subjects was used. In the later analysis, no new phenotypic data were used to find candidate immune exposures; instead, reliance was placed on TCR beta sequences and their occurrence across donors. All discovery cohort repertoires had been generated on a single sequencing platform. What the study reported, not specific to this receptor: Compared with the 666-donor mean, donors in an Asian-associated ancestry cluster had fewer N-insertions in productive TCRs, according to a later genetic analysis. About 17 rarely observed V segments, including chromosome 9 orphons, were excluded from the earlier analysis of approximately 600 of the donors because counts were too low. Broadly in line with IMGT annotations, most TCR beta V segments showed up in productive rearrangements about 87% or about 30% of the time in an earlier analysis of several hundred of the donors. A further reported finding was that TCR beta sequences accurately predicted the HLA-A and HLA-B alleles for most subjects in the first cohort. The only immune exposure information available for the cohort was CMV serostatus. It was suggested by the authors that the approach could potentially be generalized to other disease states and immunological phenotypes. A total of 150 or so TCR beta chains were listed by the study as associated with cytomegalovirus. When HLA alleles, especially DR and DQ, strongly co-occurred, TCR associations were difficult to assign to individual alleles. A later genetic analysis associated a missense DCLRE1C variant with V-gene and J-gene trimming of TCR beta chains, and an independent cohort replicated the association. In a later analysis, TCR association rates were found to vary across HLA loci, with the most associated TCRs seen for DRB1 alleles and the fewest for HLA-C alleles. In vitro tests confirmed that a few of the cytomegalovirus-associated TCR beta chains recognize cytomegalovirus antigens. In a later analysis, HLA-associated TCR beta chains showed more clonal expansion and lower generation probabilities than non-associated chains that were equally common. Because the 87-base-pair reads could not distinguish some IMGT-functional V segments, including TRBV6-2 and TRBV6-3, those segments were excluded. The sequencing pipeline was judged likely to have produced a cluster of highly shared sequence variants as a technical artifact. Because some donors lacked HLA typing at each locus, the association tests relied only on the typed subset. In a later analysis, more than 15,000 TCR beta sequences were associated with specific HLA alleles at a false discovery rate of 0.05. In a later analysis, most CMV-associated TCR beta chains were found to appear HLA-restricted, with HLA associations seemingly driven largely by CMV exposure. The classifier was reported to diagnose cytomegalovirus status with high specificity and sensitivity in both the original cohort and the validation cohort. While some public TCRs were present in many individuals, most TCR sequences turned up only very rarely across donors. A later analysis reported that several top co-occurrence clusters appeared linked to parvovirus B19, influenza, CMV and Epstein-Barr virus. Sequencing depth was assumed to be roughly uniform across donors in the presence/absence analyses, though that assumption may not hold. Linkage disequilibrium might explain the correlated functional status among segregating V segments, but an unknown experimental factor could not be ruled out. Only TCR beta chains were sequenced in this cohort, and the absence of alpha or paired-chain data limited detectable features.

CDR3 length: 14 amino acids, cysteine to phenylalanine. CDR3 DNA only is kept here, 42 bases in frame from base 1. Unmatched junction bases come to 3, with V trimmed by 2 bases and J by 3 bases. As encoded in the germline V gene, CDR1 is SGHRS while CDR2 is YFSETQ. A remark on this clone: It has no known antigen specificity. No base qualities exist here, and no much larger clone lies one base off it.

In total, approximately 700 healthy bone marrow donors made up the cohort. Cohort members were all nominally healthy when sampled, although unrecorded immune exposures were likely present. The donor was CMV seropositive and was included in the group of 250 to 350 seropositive cohort members. A peripheral blood sample was collected from each donor, and TCR beta sequencing was performed on peripheral blood mononuclear cells. Genomic DNA was extracted from the blood cell samples with the Qiagen DNeasy Blood Extraction Kit. Library method: the immunoSEQ multiplex PCR assay. For the multiplex PCR, a mixture combining 60 forward primers for TCR Vbeta segments and 13 reverse primers for TCR Jbeta segments was used. Amplification of the CDR3 region of rearranged TCR beta genes was performed with a multiplex PCR assay on genomic DNA. Amplified TCR beta libraries were sequenced as 87-base-pair reads on the Illumina HiSeq System. For the original study's pipeline: A later analysis counted approximately 74 million unique TCR beta chains across the 650 to 800 repertoires, and 10 million to 12 million of these chains were shared by at least two donors. To remove PCR and sequencing errors, raw reads were error-corrected and collapsed into unique sequences using a nearest-neighbor algorithm that merged closely related sequences. V, D and J gene segments were assigned by aligning CDR3 sequences to IMGT reference sequences. For a sequence to be retained, at least a six-nucleotide match to both a V gene segment and a J gene segment was required. Rearrangements were classified as productive when the CDR3 lacked stop codons and remained in frame with V and J, and all other rearrangements were classified as non-productive. Following IMGT convention, CDR3 was defined as the stretch from the second conserved V-encoded cysteine up to the conserved J-encoded phenylalanine. The earlier analysis of some 540 of the donors excluded any sequence lacking an unambiguous match to a single V gene segment. In an earlier analysis of about 590 of the donors, a V segment was called functional when productive rearrangements were above 56.7%, and segregating when the standard deviation between donors exceeded 5%. A statistical classification framework was developed to diagnose cytomegalovirus status using the catalog of TCR beta chain sequences. A later analysis assigned V and J genes by comparing TCR nucleotide sequences with IMGT/GENE-DB human TR gene sequences. The TCRdist pipeline was used in a later analysis to assign CDR3 sequences and most-parsimonious VDJ recombination scenarios. In a later analysis, each TCR beta chain was defined by its CDR3 amino acid sequence together with its V-gene family, and reads lacking a unique V-gene family were excluded. In a later analysis, nearly 600 highly shared, low-generation-probability nucleotide sequences were removed to address suspected cross-contamination and a sequencing artifact. In a later analysis, a clonal expansion index was calculated for each public chain from normalized within-repertoire ranks of inferred template counts. A later analysis computed generation probabilities with a VDJ recombination model fitted to out-of-frame rearrangements, and checked the results against IGoR. Hypergeometric tests were used in a later analysis to score TCR-TCR, TCR-HLA and TCR-CMV co-occurrence, with a repertoire-size bias correction applied to the TCR pairs. A later analysis estimated false discovery rates by permuting HLA or CMV assignments 20 times. In a later analysis, co-occurring TCRs were grouped using DBSCAN, and TCRdist sequence similarity was added for clustering within HLA-allele-positive subsets. Repertoires with fewer than 30,000 or more than 120,000 public chains were left out of co-occurrence clustering, as were about five repertoires with anomalous nucleotide sharing. As stored in TCRdb, this immuneACCESS dataset retains in-frame rearrangements with V and J assigned. A fraction of the clones does not appear; measured against another copy, unresolved V genes explain less than half of the discrepancy, and the remainder lacks a known reason. That table gives V, J and clone size, and the DNA gave D and trimming. The sample table contains roughly 150,000 clones; only one count was recorded for around two thirds of them. About 10% of the sample comes from the top ten.

The sequence was collected from a man between 25 and 39 years old in good health and CMV-seropositive. This receptor chain uses TRBV5-1 and TRBJ1-1, with TRBD1 matching 8 junction bases. The sequencing input was PBMCs. CDR3 region: CASSFYRGDTEAFF. At the DNA level, the sequence is TGCGCCAGCAGCTTCTACAGGGGGGACACTGAAGCTTTCTTT.